This T cell receptor (beta chain) was captured by sequencing in a study of shared clonotypes between healthy human individuals. The CDR3 totals 15 residues. Trimming took off 4 bases at V and 5 bases at J, with 16 bases between the two ends. Germline V gene data show CDR1 as SGDLS and CDR2 as YYNGEE. Per the authors' pipeline: ImmunoSEQ gave junction-only sequences without quality scores, so filtering differed. Sequencing used immunoSEQ multiplex PCR; TCRdb keeps in-frame clones, though not all of them. That table supplies the V and J calls and clone size; D and trimming were determined from the DNA. The repertoire holds about 2.1 million clones, about 93% seen once, with around 1.7% in the top ten. As defined, naive CD8 cells were CD45RO-negative and positively selected for CCR7, with terminally differentiated effector memory CD45RA+ cells excluded.

The receptor comes from a man younger than 30 in good health. Some clones in this sample may be carry-over from other donors' samples. The sample consisted of naive CD8+ T cells from PBMCs. The chain combines TRBV9 with TRBJ2-1, with D maybe TRBD2 (6 bases). CDR3 loop: CASSRWGTGHNEQFF. The CDR3 coding sequence is TGTGCCAGCAGCCGATGGGGGACTGGGCACAATGAGCAGTTCTTC.